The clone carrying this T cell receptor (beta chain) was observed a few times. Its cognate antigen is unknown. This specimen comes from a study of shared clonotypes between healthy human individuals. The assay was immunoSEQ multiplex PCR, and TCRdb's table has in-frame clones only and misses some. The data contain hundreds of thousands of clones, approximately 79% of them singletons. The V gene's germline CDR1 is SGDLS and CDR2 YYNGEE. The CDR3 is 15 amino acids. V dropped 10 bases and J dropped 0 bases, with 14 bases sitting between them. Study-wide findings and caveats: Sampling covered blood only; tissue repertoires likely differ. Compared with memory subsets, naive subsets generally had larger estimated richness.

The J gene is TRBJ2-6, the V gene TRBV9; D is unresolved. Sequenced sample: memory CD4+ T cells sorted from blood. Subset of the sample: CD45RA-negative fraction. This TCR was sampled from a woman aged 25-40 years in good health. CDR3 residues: CAHRDTHSGANVLTF. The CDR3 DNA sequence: TGTGCCCACCGAGACACCCACTCTGGGGCCAACGTCCTGACTTTC.